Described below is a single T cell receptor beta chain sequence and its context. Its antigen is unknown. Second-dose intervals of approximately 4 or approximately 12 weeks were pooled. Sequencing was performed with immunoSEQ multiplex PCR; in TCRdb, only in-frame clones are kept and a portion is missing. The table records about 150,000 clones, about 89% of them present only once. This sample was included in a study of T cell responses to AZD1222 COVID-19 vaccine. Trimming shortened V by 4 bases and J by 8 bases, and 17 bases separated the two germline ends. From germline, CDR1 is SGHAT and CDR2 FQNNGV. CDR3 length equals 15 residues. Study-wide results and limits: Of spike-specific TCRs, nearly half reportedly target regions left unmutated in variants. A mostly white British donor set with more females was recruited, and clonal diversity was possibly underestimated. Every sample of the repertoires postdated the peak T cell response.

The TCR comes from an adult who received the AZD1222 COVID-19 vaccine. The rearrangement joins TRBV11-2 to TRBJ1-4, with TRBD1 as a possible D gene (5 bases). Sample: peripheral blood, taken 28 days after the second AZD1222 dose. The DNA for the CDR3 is TGTGCCAGCAGCTCCGACGGGACCGCTTCGGAAAAACTGTTTTTT. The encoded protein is CASSSDGTASEKLFF.